This TCR beta chain is drawn from a study of OX40 agonist ivuxolimab in advanced cancers. General study points: Nonresponders included some who also had low normalized T-cell clonal expansion.

CDR1 is SNHLY and CDR2 is FYNNEI in the germline V gene. Trimming cost V 4 bases and J 10 bases, with 13 bases left between them. This CDR3 is built from 12 residues. Produced via immunoSEQ multiplex PCR; TCRdb's table is partial and in-frame only. Among about 60,000 clones listed, about 85% were seen once. This clone was observed a few times. Its antigen is still unknown. This sequence was found in an adult with an advanced solid tumor such as melanoma, head and neck, liver or kidney cancer. The sequences come from CD4+ or CD8+ T cells sorted from blood, collected in a trial of the OX40 agonist ivuxolimab. V is TRBV2 and J is TRBJ1-1; D remains unclear. The CDR3 DNA follows: TGTGCCAGCAGTGGACAAGGAGGAGGAGCTTTCTTT. This codes for CASSGQGGGAFF.